The T cell receptor beta chain described here comes from a study of persistence of HIV-infected CD4 T cells. Across the study: Up to roughly 180 mL blood was drawn at multiple time points; two donors had single-time leukapheresis. Notes on the study in general: Degenerate expanded CDR3beta sequences were enriched among CMV- and Gag-responding cells.

The libraries were made with immunoSEQ version 4 in survey mode. Sequencing used immunoSEQ multiplex PCR; TCRdb keeps in-frame clones, though not all of them. The table includes about 32,000 clones, approximately 66% detected once. An overlapping HIV-1 Gag peptide pool stimulated these cells at 0.95 to 1 ug/peptide/mL. CD4+ T cells upregulating both CD40 ligand and CD69 were sorted as responding cells. Donors had CD4+ T cell counts above 400 cells/uL and were CMV-seropositive. Note on this clone: The antigen is unknown.

The origin of this receptor is an adult man with HIV who was CMV-seropositive. The specimen comprised CD4+ T cells sorted from PBMCs after approximately 19-hour stimulation, sampled from a patient who received antiretroviral therapy.

The CDR3 is CASSRRIYEQYF. The CDR3 DNA is TGTGCCAGCAGCCGGCGGATATACGAGCAGTACTTC. The chain joins TRBV3-1 (or the pseudogene TRBV3-2) to TRBJ2-7, with D unclear. From germline, CDR1 is LGHDT and CDR2 YNNKEL (reference sequence). V was trimmed by 4 bases and J by 4 bases, leaving 8 bases between them. The length of the CDR3 is 12 residues.